This T cell receptor beta chain was found in a study of blood T cell repertoires in COVID-19. Study details: Acute and convalescent COVID-19 specimens originated in the United States, Italy and Spain. The cDNA or gDNA used as material had been derived from T cells, B-cell-depleted T cells, or PBMCs.

Authors' methods: Estimation of nucleated cell counts relied on the amplification of reference gene primers. Only in-frame clones appear in the TCRdb table, and some are missing; sequencing was by immunoSEQ multiplex PCR. Clone size and V and J calls were adopted from that table, with D and trimming inferred from the DNA. Among about 250,000 clones listed, around nine tenths were seen once. The germline CDR1 and CDR2 sequences are SGDLS and YYNGEE. This CDR3 has 15 amino acids. V dropped 0 bases and J dropped 4 bases, with 14 bases sitting between them. V is TRBV9 and J is TRBJ2-7; no clear D gene. The clonotype originates from a woman in her 40s who had recovered from COVID-19. Source material: peripheral blood. DNA of the CDR3: TGTGCCAGCAGCGTAGGGCCGGGTCCGGCTTACGAGCAGTACTTC. Translated, it gives CASSVGPGPAYEQYF.